This T cell receptor (beta chain) derives from a study of cytomegalovirus exposure and HLA in healthy donors (TCRdb year 2017). Describing the broader study: An earlier analysis of approximately 590 of the donors reported approximately 300 Gb of sequence data and roughly 110 million unique TCR beta sequences from about 179 million T cells. An early release covering 550 to 650 HLA-typed donors comprised 250 to 350 gigabases of sequencing data and approximately 80 million unique TCR sequences. Among the 398 genotyped donors, approximately 77% belonged to the genetic ancestry cluster associated with self-reported Caucasian donors. The study aimed to test whether signatures of past pathogen exposure could be identified by cataloging public T cell receptors. The study used immunosequencing to profile the T cell repertoires of several hundred subjects and linked those repertoires to cytomegalovirus serostatus. A separate validation cohort of 90 to 150 different subjects was used in addition to the 666-subject first cohort. The study combined high-throughput TCR immunosequencing, statistical association of individual TCRs with disease status, and machine learning to predict cytomegalovirus infection status. To study patterns of TCR occurrence, a later analysis re-analyzed previously published TCR beta repertoires from 666 donors and added high-resolution HLA genotyping. In the later analysis, no new phenotypic data were used to find candidate immune exposures; instead, reliance was placed on TCR beta sequences and their occurrence across donors. In an earlier analysis of more than 550 of the donors, high-throughput TCR beta sequencing was used to judge whether each TCR beta V gene segment behaved as functional or pseudogenic. Donor age, sex, ethnicity and CMV serostatus were compiled together with the repertoire data. In a later genetic analysis, genome-wide SNP genotypes for about 55% of the roughly 700 donors were used, and that subset was treated as a discovery cohort. All discovery cohort repertoires had been generated on a single sequencing platform. Class I and class II HLA loci were covered by the typing at four-digit resolution. Typing coverage varied by locus: 629-630 donors for A, B, C, DRB1 and DQB1; some 520 for DQA1; around 610 for DPA1; around 450 for DPB1. Because of strong linkage in the cohort, roughly five DR-DQ haplotypes were treated as single units for association and clustering. On average, roughly 250,000 unique TCR beta nucleotide sequences were sequenced per donor among several hundred genotyped donors of the cohort, with around 19% of those sequences being non-productive. Overall study results and their limits: Compared with equally common non-associated chains, HLA-associated TCR beta chains in a later analysis were more clonally expanded and had lower generation probabilities. An association between a missense DCLRE1C variant and V-gene and J-gene trimming of TCR beta chains was found in a later genetic analysis and replicated in an independent cohort. In this cohort, only TCR beta chains were sequenced, and detectable features were limited by the absence of alpha or paired-chain data. Because counts were too low, some 17 rarely observed V segments, including chromosome 9 orphons, were left out of the earlier analysis of several hundred of the donors. CMV serostatus was the only immune exposure information available for the cohort. Three of the identified cytomegalovirus-associated TCR beta chains were confirmed in vitro to be specific for cytomegalovirus antigens. A further reported finding was that TCR beta sequences accurately predicted the HLA-A and HLA-B alleles for most subjects in the first cohort. Cytomegalovirus status was reported to be diagnosed by the classifier with high specificity and sensitivity in both the original and validation cohorts. HLA typing was unavailable for some donors at each locus, so association tests used only the typed subset. Linkage disequilibrium might explain the correlated functional status among segregating V segments, but an unknown experimental factor could not be ruled out. A cluster of highly shared sequence variants was judged likely to represent a technical artifact of the sequencing pipeline. According to a later genetic analysis, donors in an Asian-associated ancestry cluster had fewer N-insertions in productive TCRs than the roughly 670-donor mean. Most CMV-associated TCR beta chains appeared to be HLA-restricted in a later analysis, and the HLA associations seemed to be driven largely by CMV exposure. While some public TCRs were present in many individuals, most TCR sequences turned up only very rarely across donors. In a later analysis, TCR association rates were found to vary across HLA loci, with the most associated TCRs seen for DRB1 alleles and the fewest for HLA-C alleles. According to a later analysis, parvovirus B19, influenza, CMV and Epstein-Barr virus appeared linked to several top co-occurrence clusters. The authors suggested that the approach could potentially be extended to other disease states and immunological phenotypes. Sequencing depth was assumed to be roughly uniform across donors in the presence/absence analyses, though that assumption may not hold. Broadly in line with IMGT annotations, most TCR beta V segments showed up in productive rearrangements about 90% or about 30% of the time in an earlier analysis of 450 to 750 of the donors. A later analysis associated about 17,000 TCR beta sequences with specific HLA alleles at a false discovery rate of 0.05. In the study, approximately 160 TCR beta chains were listed as associated with cytomegalovirus. Some IMGT-functional V segments, including TRBV6-2 and TRBV6-3, could not be distinguished by the 87-base-pair reads and were therefore excluded. Assigning TCR associations to individual alleles was difficult when HLA alleles, especially DR and DQ, strongly co-occurred.

To prepare the library, the immunoSEQ multiplex PCR assay was applied. The multiplex PCR relied on a mix of 60 forward primers for TCR Vbeta segments and 13 reverse primers for TCR Jbeta segments. The CDR3 region of rearranged TCR beta genes was amplified from genomic DNA with a multiplex PCR assay. On the Illumina HiSeq System, the amplified TCR beta libraries were sequenced as 87-base-pair reads. In the authors' own workflow: A later analysis tallied roughly 76 million unique TCR beta chains across the 666 repertoires, and some 12 million of those chains were shared by two or more donors. Raw reads were error-corrected and collapsed into unique sequences with a nearest-neighbor algorithm that merged closely related sequences to remove PCR and sequencing errors. To assign V, D and J gene segments, CDR3 sequences were aligned to IMGT reference sequences. Each retained sequence needed at least a six-nucleotide match to both a V gene segment and a J gene segment. A rearrangement counted as productive if the CDR3 had no stop codons and remained in frame with V and J, and every other rearrangement counted as non-productive. CDR3 was defined according to IMGT convention as the region running from the second conserved V-encoded cysteine to the conserved J-encoded phenylalanine. The earlier analysis of 587 of the donors excluded any sequence lacking an unambiguous match to a single V gene segment. An earlier analysis of several hundred of the donors called V segments functional above 56.7% productive rearrangements and segregating when the between-donor standard deviation exceeded 5%. A statistical classification framework was built for diagnosing cytomegalovirus status from the catalog of TCR beta chain sequences. A later analysis assigned V and J genes by comparing TCR nucleotide sequences with IMGT/GENE-DB human TR gene sequences. The TCRdist pipeline was used in a later analysis to assign CDR3 sequences and most-parsimonious VDJ recombination scenarios. In a later analysis, every TCR beta chain was defined by the combination of its CDR3 amino acid sequence and its V-gene family, and reads without a unique V-gene family were dropped. In a later analysis, approximately 640 highly shared, low-generation-probability nucleotide sequences were removed to address suspected cross-contamination and a sequencing artifact. A later analysis calculated a clonal expansion index for each public chain from normalized within-repertoire ranks of inferred template counts. Generation probabilities in a later analysis came from a VDJ recombination model fitted to out-of-frame rearrangements, and those results were checked against IGoR. A later analysis scored TCR-TCR, TCR-HLA and TCR-CMV co-occurrence with hypergeometric tests, applying a repertoire-size bias correction to TCR pairs. False discovery rates were estimated in a later analysis by permuting HLA or CMV assignments 20 times. In a later analysis, co-occurring TCRs were grouped using DBSCAN, and TCRdist sequence similarity was added for clustering within HLA-allele-positive subsets. For co-occurrence clustering, repertoires with fewer than 30,000 or more than 120,000 public chains were excluded, along with roughly 5 repertoires with anomalous nucleotide sharing. TCRdb's version of the immuneACCESS table is confined to in-frame rearrangements and falls short of the full clone set. An unresolved V gene accounts for under half of the shortfall where checked; the remainder is of unknown origin. V and J calls and clone size are copied from that table; D and trimming were computed from the DNA. Within this sample are 55,000 to 80,000 clones, with about 70% of them counted one time only. The ten largest make up 2% to 2.5% of the sample.

On this clone: It lacks a known antigen. Per-base quality was not reported, and no clone a single base away is much larger than it.

V is shortened by 4 bases, J by 7 bases, and the region joining them spans 20 bases. CDR1 and CDR2 are read off the germline V gene as LGHNA and YNFKEQ. The CDR3 starts with the cysteine, ends with the phenylalanine, and has 15 residues. Solely the CDR3 DNA is kept, with 45 bases framed from the first base. In total, 500 to 700 healthy bone marrow donors made up the cohort. At the time of sampling, all cohort members were nominally healthy, though unrecorded immune exposures were likely present. The donor tested CMV seronegative and was one of the 352 seronegative cohort members. Every donor gave a peripheral blood sample, and the peripheral blood mononuclear cells from that sample were used for TCR beta sequencing. The Qiagen DNeasy Blood Extraction Kit was used to extract genomic DNA from the blood cell samples.

The sequence came from a woman aged 25 to 39 in good health and CMV-seronegative. Material for sequencing was PBMCs. The chain uses TRBV4-2 and TRBJ2-7; TRBD2 could be the D gene, as 6 bases match. The CDR3 reads as follows: CASSRAGIPWGEQYF. Here is the DNA: TGTGCCAGCAGCCGGGCGGGAATCCCATGGGGTGAGCAGTACTTC.